Shown below are 7 T cell receptor beta chains from a single sample sequenced in a study of early T cells in non-severe SARS-CoV-2 infection (dated by TCRdb to the early 2020s). The library relied on 5' RACE. This sample was sequenced with a NextSeq 500. The public reads were reprocessed in TCRdb via fastp at Q25 and MiXCR, keeping in-frame beta chains. Each CDR3 protein gets just one entry, which takes the most common genes and DNA from the rows behind it. The sample table holds 85,000 to 100,000 distinct CDR3 sequences, of which approximately 13% were seen once. The ten largest clones add up to around 2.4% of the sample. The material sequenced was whole blood. All receptors derive from an adult who was a healthcare worker with PCR-confirmed SARS-CoV-2 infection or an uninfected control (not recorded which).

In this sample, this clonotype turned up a few times. The V and J genes are TRBV4-2 and TRBJ2-6; D may be TRBD2 (6 bases). The CDR3 extends over 18 amino acids. The V end lost 0 bases, the J end lost 0 bases, and 12 bases lay between the germline ends. CDR1 and CDR2 (germline): LGHNA, YNFKEQ. CDR3 residues: CASSQDRGSSSGANVLTF. The DNA of the CDR3 is TGTGCCAGCAGCCAAGATCGGGGGTCCAGCTCTGGGGCCAACGTCCTGACTTTC.

The CDR3 region has the DNA TGTGCCAGCACCCTATTAAATAACTATGGCTACACCTTC. Residues: CASTLLNNYGYTF. The V gene is TRBV12-3 or TRBV12-4, the J gene TRBJ1-2; D gene unclear. V gave up 7 bases and J gave up 1 base, with 10 bases separating them. The CDR3 is 13 amino acids.

This clonotype was seen many times. The V call is TRBV3-1, the J call TRBJ1-3; D ambiguous. CDR3 length equals 14 residues. V gave up 1 base and J gave up 4 bases, with 8 bases separating them. Germline CDR1 and CDR2: LGHDT and YNNKEL (reference sequence). This CDR3 is CASSQGRSGNTIYF. The CDR3 nucleotides read TGTGCCAGCAGCCAAGGGCGGTCAGGAAACACCATATATTTT.

This clonotype was observed a few times. The CDR3 DNA reads TGCAGTGCTAGAGATCTAAGGCAGAGCTCCTACAATGAGCAGTTCTTC. Encoded protein: CSARDLRQSSYNEQFF. V usage is TRBV20-1 and J usage is TRBJ2-1, with D hard to call. The CDR3 length is 16 residues. Germline V lookup: CDR1 DFQATT, CDR2 SNEGSKA (reference sequence). Deletions cut 0 bases from V and 0 bases from J, with 12 bases between.

As for this clonotype: A much bigger clone sits one base away, suggesting this may be a read error. The chain has TRBV12-3 or TRBV12-4 and TRBJ1-1; 10 bases are shared with TRBD1. V dropped 3 bases and J dropped 2; count of bases not matched to a gene: 9. This CDR3 has 17 residues. The CDR3 DNA reads as TGTGCCAGCAGTTTCAAACCCGGGACAGGGGAAAACACTGAAGCTTTCTTT. It codes for CASSFKPGTGENTEAFF.

This clonotype was observed a few times. V usage is TRBV6-1 and J usage is TRBJ2-3; TRBD1 agrees at 9 bases. V lost 4 bases to trimming and J lost 6 bases; unmatched junction nucleotides: 14. This CDR3 contains 17 residues. Germline assignment: CDR1 MNHNS and CDR2 SASEGT. CDR3 region: CASSGITGGPPGDTQYF. CDR3 DNA sequence: TGTGCCAGCAGTGGCATTACAGGGGGCCCGCCGGGCGATACGCAGTATTTT.

The sample holds one count of this clonotype. The V gene is TRBV29-1, the J gene TRBJ2-7; D might be TRBD1 (5 bases). Trimming took 6 bases from V and 5 from J, leaving 11 bases between them. The germline V gene encodes CDR1 SQVTM and CDR2 ANQGSEA. The CDR3 has 11 residues. CDR3 sequence: CSVRRGHEQYF. Here the CDR3 DNA reads TGCAGCGTCCGTAGGGGCCACGAGCAGTACTTC.